This T cell receptor (beta chain) was documented in a study of blood T cell repertoires in COVID-19 (dated by TCRdb to the early 2020s). At the level of the whole study: Collaborator samples came from the United States, Italy and Spain and covered acute and convalescent phases of COVID-19. A de-identified subject ID, COVID-19 status, age in years and sex were almost always included in the sample metadata. The prospective study material was composed of cDNA or gDNA derived from T cells, B-cell-depleted T cells, or PBMCs. The dataset comprised deeply sampled blood TCRbeta repertoires from subjects exposed to, actively infected with, or recovered from COVID-19. The repertoires were made available in a free public database intended to serve as a resource for research on the immune response to SARS-CoV-2. HLA class I and class II types, where available, came from metadata supplied by the sample provider rather than from assay-based typing. The samples were drawn from the first 160 participants of the ongoing ImmuneRACE study and from under 1,500 subjects provided by 6 global collaborators.

This clone was detected only a few times. The antigen this receptor binds is unknown. One end of the junction does not line up with germline, which may come from a read error. The immunoSEQ Assay, a bias-controlled multiplex PCR, was used to amplify TCRbeta CDR3 regions from genomic DNA. As for the authors' bioinformatics: Nucleated cell counts per sample were estimated from amplification of reference gene primers within the assay. Sequence reads were collapsed and filtered to measure the absolute abundance of every unique TCRbeta CDR3 rearrangement. For each sample, productive Simpson clonality was calculated as the square root of Simpson's diversity index across productive rearrangements. Imported from immuneACCESS, the table was reduced by TCRdb to in-frame sequences with V and J called. These copies leave out some clones; in studies compared against another copy, an unresolved V gene accounts for under half, and the cause of the remainder is not known. Clonal size and the V and J genes are those of that table, whereas D and trimming came from the DNA. In all, the sample holds roughly 230,000 clones, and 80% to 85% of those were seen once. The ten top clones hold around 3.6% of the sample.

Participants in the prospective study were aged roughly 18 to 89 years, lived in some 24 United States geographic areas, and enrolled through a virtual design. In the prospective study, cohorts were assigned on the basis of participant-reported clinical history obtained from a screening survey and a study questionnaire. Recovered participants in ImmuneRACE Cohort 3 were defined as having two consecutive negative NP/OP PCR tests, clearance from a healthcare professional, or resolution of symptoms. Each participant in the prospective study had whole blood, serum and a nasopharyngeal or oropharyngeal swab collected by mobile phlebotomists. Participants in the prospective study had the option to provide additional blood draws and questionnaires over a 2-month period. Blood samples from the prospective study were shipped frozen or at room temperature prior to DNA extraction. According to the germline V gene (reference sequence), CDR1 reads MNHEY and CDR2 reads SMNVEV. Taken from cysteine to phenylalanine, the CDR3 has 12 residues. Only the CDR3 region is kept as DNA, spanning 36 bases read in frame from base 1.

Results and caveats for the whole study, not just this receptor: Clinical and demographic metadata were provided uncurated, with the amount varying by source and participant.

This sequence was found in a man in his fifties who had recovered from COVID-19. Sequences were obtained from PBMCs or T cells enriched from blood (not recorded which). The chain is assembled from TRBV27 and TRBJ2-7, and TRBD1 aligns with 7 junction nucleotides. The CDR3 has the sequence CASSPLQGKLHF. The bases are TGTGCCAGCAGCCCCTTACAGGGGAAGCTACACTTC.